The 29 T cell receptor beta chains below all came from one sample that was sequenced in a study of T-cell memory formation after mild COVID-19. TCRdb re-called the 5' RACE reads through MiXCR, storing one row per CDR3 protein. This table holds about 110,000 distinct CDR3 sequences, 22% found once. The sample taken for sequencing was PBMCs or a T cell subset sorted from them (not recorded which). The receptors stem from a man between 18 and 35 years old who had mild COVID-19 (a few samples of this study predate the infection). Cell type and time point are not known.

The CDR3 reads CASSYSFGGQPQHF. The CDR3 DNA follows: TGTGCCAGCAGTTACTCGTTTGGAGGGCAGCCCCAGCATTTT. This chain uses TRBV6-5 with TRBJ1-5; D remains ambiguous. Germline CDR1 MNHEY, CDR2 SVGAGI. The V end lost 0 bases, the J end lost 7 bases, and 10 bases lay between the germline ends. The CDR3 runs to 14 residues.

This clonotype came up a few times. The chain employs TRBV12-3 or TRBV12-4 and TRBJ1-4; the D gene is possibly TRBD1 (5 bases). The CDR3 spans 16 residues. V was shortened by 6 bases and J by 0 bases, with 14 bases between the two germline ends. CDR3 region: CASSMTDYATNEKLFF. The DNA for the CDR3 is TGTGCCAGCAGCATGACAGACTATGCAACTAATGAAAAACTGTTTTTT.

This clonotype was recorded a few times. V is TRBV6-5 and J is TRBJ2-2; D remains ambiguous. The V and J ends lost 4 bases and 0 bases respectively, with 6 bases between them. The CDR3 extends over 14 amino acids. Germline CDR1 is MNHEY and CDR2 is SVGAGI. CDR3 in DNA: TGTGCCAGCAGTTTGACCTCGAACACCGGGGAGCTGTTTTTT. Its translation is CASSLTSNTGELFF.

CDR3 coding DNA: TGTGCCAGCAGTTCACAGACCGGGCCTAGTAGGCGTTACGAGCAGTACTTC. It translates to CASSSQTGPSRRYEQYF. This chain joins TRBV12-3 or TRBV12-4 and TRBJ2-7; D unresolved. The CDR3 contains 17 residues. The V end lost 4 bases, the J end lost 4 bases, and 23 bases lay between the germline ends.

This clonotype was detected ten times or more. The chain recombines TRBV5-1 with TRBJ2-3; the match to TRBD1 covers 9 bases. V shed 4 bases, J shed 5 bases, and the junction held 17 bases outside the gene matches. The germline gives CDR1 SGHRS, CDR2 YFSETQ. The CDR3 is 18 residues long. CDR3 protein: CASSNRGPVDLVEDTQYF. The CDR3 nucleotides read TGCGCCAGCAGCAACAGGGGGCCAGTGGATCTAGTGGAAGATACGCAGTATTTT.

The table lists this clonotype with a few counts. This sequence joins TRBV12-3 or TRBV12-4 and TRBJ2-3; a weak D match, TRBD2 (5 bases). V was trimmed by 3 bases and J by 5 bases, leaving 15 bases between them. This CDR3 is 15 amino acids long. The CDR3 sequence is CASSLSGGPGDTQYF. As DNA, the CDR3 is TGTGCCAGCAGTTTGAGTGGCGGGCCAGGAGATACGCAGTATTTT.

In its sample, this clonotype was seen a few times. V usage is TRBV5-1 and J usage is TRBJ1-1; D gene uncertain. In germline, CDR1 is SGHRS, CDR2 YFSETQ. The V gene lost 2 bases and the J gene lost 4 bases, with 12 bases spanning the gap. This CDR3 is 14 amino acids long. The CDR3 nucleotides are TGCGCCAGCAGCTTTGGGAAGACCTTCACTGAAGCTTTCTTT. It translates to CASSFGKTFTEAFF.

This chain connects TRBV5-1 to TRBJ1-1, with D hard to call. This CDR3 has 17 amino acids. The germline V gene encodes CDR1 SGHRS and CDR2 YFSETQ. V shed 3 bases and J shed 0 bases, with 18 bases lying between them. The CDR3 DNA is TGCGCCAGCAGCTCAACACCCGCTCGGACGGTGAACACTGAAGCTTTCTTT. Translation: CASSSTPARTVNTEAFF.

The CDR3 region has the DNA TGTGCCAGCAGCCCGCTGGGGGACAGGGGGTCGCATGAGCAGTTCTTC. This translates into CASSPLGDRGSHEQFF. The chain is built from TRBV3-1 and TRBJ2-1, with 11 bases identical to TRBD1. This CDR3 has 16 residues. The ends lost 4 bases at V and 8 bases at J; junction bases unmatched: 10. Per the germline V gene, CDR1 is LGHDT and CDR2 is YNNKEL (reference sequence).

This clonotype occurred once. The genes are TRBV7-8 and TRBJ2-7, with TRBD2 identical over 8 bases. With V trimmed by 3 bases and J by 3 bases, 7 bases remained unmatched. Per the germline V gene, CDR1 is SGHVS and CDR2 is FQNEAQ. The CDR3 loop spans 15 amino acids. DNA for the CDR3: TGTGCCAGCAGCTTCGCCCGCGGGGGGTTCTACGAGCAGTACGTC. Encoded protein: CASSFARGGFYEQYV.

V and J are TRBV29-1 and TRBJ2-1; D is perhaps TRBD2 (5 bases). V was cut by 6 bases and J by 2 bases, with 11 bases left in between. Germline lookup yields CDR1 SQVTM and CDR2 ANQGSEA. The CDR3 length is 13 residues. The CDR3 sequence is CSVTRVTYNEQFF. CDR3 bases: TGCAGCGTCACGCGGGTTACCTACAATGAGCAGTTCTTC.

The chain carries TRBV7-3 and TRBJ2-5, with 14 bases fitting TRBD2. CDR3 size: 15 residues. The V gene's germline CDR1 is SGHTA and CDR2 FQGTGA. The trim removed 5 bases at V and 5 bases at J, leaving 4 bases unmatched. CDR3 nucleotides: TGTGCCAGCAGCACGGGACTAGCGGGGGACGAGACCCAGTACTTC. This sequence encodes CASSTGLAGDETQYF.

This rearrangement joins TRBV7-9 to TRBJ2-5, with 8 bases that match TRBD2. The CDR3 is made up of 14 amino acids. Germline values: CDR1 SEHNR, CDR2 FQNEAQ (reference sequence). V shed 5 bases and J 6 bases; nucleotides not matched to a gene: 8. CDR3 DNA sequence: TGTGCCAGCAGCGTAACGGGGGGGCAGCAGACCCAGTACTTC. Protein product: CASSVTGGQQTQYF.

The V call is TRBV6-1, the J call TRBJ2-1, with a possible D match to TRBD2 (7 bases). The CDR3 has 15 amino acids. Germline CDR1 MNHNS, CDR2 SASEGT. The V and J ends lost 6 bases and 2 bases respectively, with 14 bases between them. DNA for the CDR3: TGTGCCAGCAGCGATGGGCGGGGGCCCTACAATGAGCAGTTCTTC. It codes for CASSDGRGPYNEQFF.

V and J are TRBV5-1 and TRBJ2-1; 9 bases line up with TRBD2. With V trimmed by 0 bases and J by 4 bases, 11 bases remained unmatched. Per the germline V gene, CDR1 is SGHRS and CDR2 is YFSETQ. The CDR3 covers 18 residues. The CDR3 reads CASSLAVAGAPRYNEQFF. CDR3 DNA: TGCGCCAGCAGCTTGGCCGTAGCGGGGGCGCCGAGGTACAATGAGCAGTTCTTC. The entire variable domain, with the rest obtained from reference TRBV5-1 and TRBJ2-1, is as follows: KAGVTQTPRYLIKTRGQQVTLSCSPISGHRSVSWYQQTPGQGLQFLFEYFSETQRNKGNFPGRFSGRQFSNSRSEMNVSTLELGDSALYLCASSLAVAGAPRYNEQFFGPGTRLTVL.

This clonotype was seen more than once but under ten times. The chain joins TRBV11-2 to TRBJ2-5; the match to TRBD1 covers 9 bases. V was pared by 1 base and J by 2 bases, with 8 bases of the junction left unmatched. The germline V gene has CDR1 SGHAT and CDR2 FQNNGV. The CDR3 has 17 residues. The CDR3 DNA follows: TGTGCCAGCAGCTTAGGGAGACAGGGGGTAGGGCAAGAGACCCAGTACTTC. Amino acids: CASSLGRQGVGQETQYF.

This clonotype has a count of ten or more. This rearrangement joins TRBV6-2 or TRBV6-3 to TRBJ2-7; D is unresolved. The V end lost 6 bases, the J end lost 2 bases, and 23 bases lay between the germline ends. The CDR3 is 17 amino acids. CDR1 and CDR2 (germline): MNHEY, SVGEGT. CDR3 protein: CASSYRHGGPPAYEQYV. Here the CDR3 DNA reads TGTGCCAGCAGCTATCGTCATGGTGGCCCGCCGGCCTACGAGCAGTACGTC.

CDR3 protein: CASSGRGQQETQYF. CDR3 DNA: TGTGCCAGCAGCGGGAGGGGACAGCAAGAGACCCAGTACTTC. The rearrangement joins TRBV7-9 to TRBJ2-5; the D call may be TRBD1 or TRBD2 (7 bases each). There are 14 residues in the CDR3. Looked up from germline, CDR1 is SEHNR and CDR2 is FQNEAQ (reference sequence). V was cut by 5 bases and J by 2 bases, with 12 bases left in between. Drawing the rest from reference TRBV7-9 and TRBJ2-5, the complete variable domain is DTGVSQNPRHKITKRGQNVTFRCDPISEHNRLYWYRQTLGQGPEFLTYFQNEAQLEKSRLLSDRFSAERPKGSFSTLEIQRTEQGDSAMYLCASSGRGQQETQYFGPGTRLLVL.

The rearrangement links TRBV7-8 to TRBJ1-5; the D is unclear. The CDR3 spans 12 residues. V lost 7 bases, J lost 4 bases, and 8 bases lay in between. Germline lookup yields CDR1 SGHVS and CDR2 FQNEAQ. The chain's CDR3 is CASTLRNQPQHF. The CDR3 nucleotides read TGTGCCAGCACCCTCAGGAATCAGCCCCAGCATTTT.

The chain uses TRBV4-2 and TRBJ2-7; D call uncertain. This CDR3 region has 12 residues. Trimming removed 2 bases from V and 7 bases from J, with 9 bases in between. Germline V lookup: CDR1 LGHNA, CDR2 YNFKEQ. The CDR3 region is CASSQTTLEQYF. The CDR3 bases are TGTGCCAGCAGCCAAACGACGCTGGAGCAGTACTTC.

The chain uses TRBV2 and TRBJ1-2; D ambiguous. The germline gives CDR1 SNHLY, CDR2 FYNNEI. The V end lost 2 bases, the J end lost 3 bases, and 7 bases lay between the germline ends. CDR3 length: 13 residues. The CDR3 loop reads CASSEKTDYGYTF. CDR3 coding DNA: TGTGCCAGCAGTGAAAAAACAGACTATGGCTACACCTTC. The variable domain in full, with the rest retrieved from reference TRBV2 and TRBJ1-2, is EPEVTQTPSHQVTQMGQEVILRCVPISNHLYFYWYRQILGQKVEFLVSFYNNEISEKSEIFDDQFSVERPDGSNFTLKIRSTKLEDSAMYFCASSEKTDYGYTFGSGTRLTVV.

J is TRBJ1-1 and V is TRBV20-1; weak D call: TRBD1 (5 bases). Germline loops: CDR1 DFQATT, CDR2 SNEGSKA (reference sequence). V was shortened by 1 base and J by 4 bases, with 10 bases between the two germline ends. The CDR3 has 13 residues. Here the CDR3 reads CSARGAGPTEAFF. The DNA of the CDR3 is TGCAGTGCTAGAGGGGCAGGGCCCACTGAAGCTTTCTTT.

The gene calls are TRBV11-2 and TRBJ2-1, with a possible D match to TRBD1 (6 bases). The germline V gene encodes CDR1 SGHAT and CDR2 FQNNGV. This CDR3 has 17 residues. V shed 0 bases and J shed 3 bases, with 15 bases lying between them. The DNA of the CDR3 is TGTGCCAGCAGCTTAGATGGCTGGACAGCCTACTACAATGAGCAGTTCTTC. This gives the protein CASSLDGWTAYYNEQFF.

This clonotype showed up many times. The chain combines TRBV7-9 with TRBJ1-1; a possible D gene is TRBD1 (6 bases). Deletions cut 5 bases from V and 3 bases from J, with 10 bases between. CDR1 SEHNR and CDR2 FQNEAQ come from the germline V gene (reference sequence). The CDR3 is 13 amino acids. CDR3 DNA: TGTGCCAGCAGCCCAACAGGGTACACTGAAGCTTTCTTT. It specifies CASSPTGYTEAFF.

V usage is TRBV14 and J usage is TRBJ2-1, with TRBD2 as a possible D gene (5 bases). Looked up from germline, CDR1 is SGHDN and CDR2 is FVKESK. Between the trimmed V and J ends, which lost 1 base and 15 bases, there was a span of 16 bases. The CDR3 contains 13 residues. CDR3 residues: CASSQVRSGEGFF. The CDR3 nucleotides read TGTGCCAGCAGCCAAGTCAGGTCCGGAGAGGGGTTCTTC.

The sample holds a few counts of this clonotype. The chain carries TRBV4-1 and TRBJ2-1, with 10 bases identical to TRBD2. The J segment lost 5 bases and the V segment lost 3 bases, leaving 7 bases of the junction unmatched. This CDR3 spans 16 amino acids. Germline CDR1 reads MGHRA; CDR2 reads YSYEKL. Here the CDR3 DNA reads TGCGCCAGCAGCCAGGGGAGAACTAGCGGGGACAATGAGCAGTTCTTC. Translated, it gives CASSQGRTSGDNEQFF.

This clonotype has a handful of counts. The rearrangement joins TRBV6-6 to TRBJ2-7, with 11 positions matching TRBD2. This CDR3 is built from 15 residues. Germline lookup yields CDR1 MNHNY and CDR2 SVGAGI (reference sequence). The trim removed 5 bases at V and 3 bases at J, leaving 6 bases unmatched. CDR3 bases: TGTGCCAGCAGTCGTCTAGCGGGGGGCCGCTACGAGCAGTACGTC. Translating it yields CASSRLAGGRYEQYV.

The rearrangement uses TRBV6-6 and TRBJ2-5, with D possibly being TRBD1 (6 bases). CDR3 length equals 14 residues. The germline CDR1 and CDR2 sequences are MNHNY and SVGAGI (reference sequence). V shed 7 bases and J shed 4 bases, with 16 bases lying between them. CDR3 residues: CASTYTGLGETQYF. The DNA for the CDR3 is TGTGCCAGCACCTACACAGGGTTAGGAGAGACCCAGTACTTC.

This clonotype was observed a handful of times. V and J are TRBV7-9 and TRBJ1-1; D may be TRBD1 (5 bases). Germline CDR1 reads SEHNR; CDR2 reads FQNEAQ (reference sequence). V gave up 9 bases and J gave up 1 base, with 9 bases separating them. This CDR3 contains 12 residues. CDR3 protein: CASRGGNTEAFF. CDR3 DNA sequence: TGTGCCAGTAGGGGAGGGAACACTGAAGCTTTCTTT. The whole variable domain, filled in from reference TRBV7-9 and TRBJ1-1, reads DTGVSQNPRHKITKRGQNVTFRCDPISEHNRLYWYRQTLGQGPEFLTYFQNEAQLEKSRLLSDRFSAERPKGSFSTLEIQRTEQGDSAMYLCASRGGNTEAFFGQGTRLTVV.